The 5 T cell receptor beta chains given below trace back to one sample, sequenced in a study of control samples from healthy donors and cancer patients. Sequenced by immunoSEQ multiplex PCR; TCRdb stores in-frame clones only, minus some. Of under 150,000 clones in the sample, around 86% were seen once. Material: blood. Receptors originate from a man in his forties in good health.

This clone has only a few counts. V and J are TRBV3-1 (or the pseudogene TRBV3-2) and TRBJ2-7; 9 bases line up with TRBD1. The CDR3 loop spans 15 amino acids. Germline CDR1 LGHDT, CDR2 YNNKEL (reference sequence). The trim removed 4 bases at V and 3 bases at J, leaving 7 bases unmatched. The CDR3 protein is CASSPGGQGHYEQYF. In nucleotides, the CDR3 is TGTGCCAGCAGCCCAGGGGGACAGGGTCACTACGAGCAGTACTTC.

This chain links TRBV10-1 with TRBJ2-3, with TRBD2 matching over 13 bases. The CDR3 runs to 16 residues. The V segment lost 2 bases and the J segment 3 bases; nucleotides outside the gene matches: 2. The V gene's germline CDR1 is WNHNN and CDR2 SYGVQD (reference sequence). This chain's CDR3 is CASSEKGLAGTDTQYF. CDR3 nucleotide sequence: TGCGCCAGCAGTGAGAAGGGACTAGCGGGGACAGATACGCAGTATTTT.

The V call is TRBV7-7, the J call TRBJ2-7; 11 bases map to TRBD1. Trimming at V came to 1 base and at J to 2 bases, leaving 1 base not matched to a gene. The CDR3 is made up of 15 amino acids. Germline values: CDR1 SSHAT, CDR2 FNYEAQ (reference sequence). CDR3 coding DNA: TGTGCCAGCAGCTTAGGGGACAGGGGGACCTACGAGCAGTACTTC. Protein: CASSLGDRGTYEQYF.

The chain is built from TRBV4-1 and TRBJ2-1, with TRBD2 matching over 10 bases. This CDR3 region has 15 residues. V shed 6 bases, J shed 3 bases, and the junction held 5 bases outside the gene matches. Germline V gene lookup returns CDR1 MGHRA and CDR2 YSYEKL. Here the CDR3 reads CASRNIAGGYNEQFF. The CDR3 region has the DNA TGCGCCAGCAGAAACATAGCGGGGGGCTACAATGAGCAGTTCTTC.

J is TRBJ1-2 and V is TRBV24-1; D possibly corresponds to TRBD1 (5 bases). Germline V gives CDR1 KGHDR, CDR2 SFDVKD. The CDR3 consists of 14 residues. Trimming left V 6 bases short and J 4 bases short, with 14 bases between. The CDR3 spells CATSKHGAGYGYTF. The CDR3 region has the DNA TGTGCCACCAGTAAGCACGGGGCGGGCTATGGCTACACCTTC.